The T cell receptor (beta chain) under discussion was sequenced for a study of cytomegalovirus exposure and HLA in healthy donors. Study-level points and caveats: Investigators reported 150 to 200 TCR beta chains as tied to cytomegalovirus.

Both 60 Vbeta primers and 13 Jbeta primers went into the PCR. Repertoires were generated with immunoSEQ multiplex PCR, while TCRdb's copy carries only in-frame clones and drops some. Among 150,000 to 200,000 clones listed, over 65% were seen once. CDR1 and CDR2 (germline): SGHNT, YYREEE (reference sequence). Trimming at V came to 4 bases and at J to 5 bases, leaving 5 bases not matched to a gene. The length of the CDR3 is 14 residues. These donors counted as nominally healthy when sampled, but unrecorded immune exposures were likely. With respect to this clone: The antigen is undetermined.

This TCR was sampled from a man aged 18-30 years in good health and CMV-seropositive. V is TRBV5-4 and J is TRBJ2-5, with 10 bases aligning to TRBD1. Sequences were obtained from PBMCs. The CDR3 is CASSRTGGYETQYF. The CDR3 nucleotides are TGTGCCAGCAGCCGGACAGGGGGTTATGAGACCCAGTACTTC.